The 3 T cell receptor beta chains below were found in one sample sequenced in a study of blood T cell repertoires in COVID-19. Here immunoSEQ multiplex PCR was the method, and the copy in TCRdb shows in-frame clones only, minus some. The table shows about 110,000 clones, with around nine tenths occurring only once. The specimen was peripheral blood. The source is a human donor in a cohort sampled during active COVID-19.

In this sample, this clone turned up once. V usage is TRBV19 and J usage is TRBJ1-5, with 7 bases matching TRBD1. Germline V lookup: CDR1 LNHDA, CDR2 SQIVND (reference sequence). The CDR3 spans 14 residues. Losses at the gene ends were 5 bases for V and 6 bases for J; bases not matched to a gene: 7. CDR3 sequence reads: CASSGQGVTQPQHF. CDR3 nucleotide sequence: TGTGCCAGTAGTGGCCAGGGGGTGACTCAGCCCCAGCATTTT. Full variable domain (outside the CDR3, taken from reference TRBV19 and TRBJ1-5): DGGITQSPKYLFRKEGQNVTLSCEQNLNHDAMYWYRQDPGQGLRLIYYSQIVNDFQKGDIAEGYSVSREKKESFPLTVTSAQKNPTAFYLCASSGQGVTQPQHFGDGTRLSIL.

CDR3 sequence: CASSISGTGVGGEKLFF. The CDR3 nucleotides are TGTGCCAGTAGTATCTCCGGGACAGGGGTAGGAGGTGAAAAACTGTTTTTT. The chain employs TRBV19 and TRBJ1-4; 10 nucleotides line up with TRBD1. The CDR3 consists of 17 residues. Germline V gene sequence: CDR1 LNHDA, CDR2 SQIVND (reference sequence). V was clipped by 3 bases and J by 7 bases; unmatched bases: 11.

The chain combines TRBV6-5 with TRBJ2-4, with TRBD1 matching over 9 bases. V was clipped by 7 bases and J by 7 bases; unmatched bases: 8. In germline, CDR1 is MNHEY, CDR2 SVGAGI. The CDR3 length is 14 residues. CDR3: CASKYTGGINIQYF. CDR3 nucleotides: TGTGCCAGCAAATATACAGGGGGCATTAACATTCAGTACTTC.